This TCR beta chain was captured in a study of blood T cell repertoires in COVID-19. Background on the study: Collection of acute and convalescent COVID-19 samples took place in the United States, Italy and Spain. T cells, B-cell-depleted T cells, or PBMCs supplied cDNA or gDNA.

CDR1 is SGHTA and CDR2 is FQGNSA in the germline V gene. The CDR3 is 15 amino acids. The J segment lost 3 bases and the V segment lost 5 bases, leaving 6 bases of the junction unmatched. Assay: immunoSEQ multiplex PCR; the TCRdb copy retains only in-frame clones and omits some. The sample consists of 27,000 or so clones, 70% to 85% of them appearing once. Sequenced: peripheral blood. The chain links TRBV7-2 to TRBJ1-3; the match to TRBD1 covers 8 bases. The sequence was collected from a man aged 80 or over with active or convalescent COVID-19. This chain's CDR3 is CASSRGTGDGNTIYF. The CDR3 bases are TGTGCCAGCAGCCGGGGGACAGGCGATGGAAACACCATATATTTT.